The rows below give T cell receptor beta chains drawn from one sample of a study of T-cell memory formation after mild COVID-19. One entry per CDR3 protein, called by TCRdb with MiXCR from the 5' RACE reads. The sample has roughly 410,000 distinct CDR3 sequences, 24% seen once. Sequencing input: PBMCs or a T cell subset sorted from them (not recorded which). The receptor set was obtained from an adult woman who had mild COVID-19 (a few samples of this study predate the infection). Cell type and time point are not known. Both conserved end residues are part of each CDR3. The D gene is left open where the match is weak. Clone size is not always given. Where it is, it says once, few, many or a class for expanded clones.

.,TRBJ2-7,TRBV30,.,TGTGCCTGGAGGCGCACAGGGGGGGATCAGCAGTACTTC,CAWRRTGGDQQYF
.,TRBJ1-2,TRBV20-1,TRBD1,TGCAGTGCTAGTCGGACAGGTGTATCCTATGGCTACACCTTC,CSASRTGVSYGYTF
few,TRBJ2-5,TRBV7-3,TRBD1,TGTGCCAGCAGCCAAACAGGGGGGGAGACCCAGTACTTC,CASSQTGGETQYF
few,TRBJ1-1,TRBV11-3,TRBD1,TGTGCCAGCAGCCCAGGGGACAGCAACACTGAAGCTTTCTTT,CASSPGDSNTEAFF
few,TRBJ1-1,TRBV20-1,.,TGCAGTGCTAATCCCCACCCGAACACTGAAGCTTTCTTT,CSANPHPNTEAFF
.,TRBJ2-5,TRBV7-2,TRBD2,TGTGCCAGCAGCCCAGCGGGGGGGCTCCTCCGGGAGACCCAGTACTTC,CASSPAGGLLRETQYF
.,TRBJ2-7,TRBV4-3,.,TGCGCCAGCAGCCAAGATCTAAAGGATTACGAGCAGTACTTC,CASSQDLKDYEQYF
.,TRBJ2-3,TRBV20-1,TRBD2,TGCAGTGCGTCGACTAGCAACACAGATACGCAGTATTTT,CSASTSNTDTQYF
few,TRBJ2-4,TRBV12-3/TRBV12-4,TRBD2,TGTGCCAGCAGTTTAGCGGGACTAGCGGGGGTAAACATTCAGTACTTC,CASSLAGLAGVNIQYF
.,TRBJ2-5,TRBV5-1,TRBD2,TGCGCCAGCAGCTCGCTGACCGGGACTAGCGGGAGTGTGGGGGAGACCCAGTACTTC,CASSSLTGTSGSVGETQYF
.,TRBJ2-1,TRBV12-3/TRBV12-4,TRBD2,TGTGCCAGCACCATTGGGGGCGGGGGGAACAATGAGCAGTTCTTC,CASTIGGGGNNEQFF
many,TRBJ1-5,TRBV12-3/TRBV12-4,TRBD1,TGTGCCAGCAGCTTAGGGACAGGGGGCAATCAGCCCCAGCATTTT,CASSLGTGGNQPQHF
.,TRBJ2-1,TRBV20-1,.,TGCAGTGCTCCGAGGAGGGGGGAGCAGTTCTTC,CSAPRRGEQFF
many,TRBJ2-2,TRBV5-1,.,TGCGCCAGCAGCTTGGAACAGACGAACACCGGGGAGCTGTTTTTT,CASSLEQTNTGELFF
.,TRBJ2-6,TRBV5-1,TRBD2,TGCGCCAGCAGCTTAGACGGGACTAGCGGAAGCTCTGGGGCCAACGTCCTGACTTTC,CASSLDGTSGSSGANVLTF
.,TRBJ2-7,TRBV6-5,.,TGTGCCAGCGGCTTACTGGACGAGCAGTACTTC,CASGLLDEQYF
.,TRBJ1-2,TRBV7-2,.,TGTGCCAGCAGCCCGCAGTTGGTGGGGTCCGGGGGCTACACCTTC,CASSPQLVGSGGYTF
.,TRBJ2-5,TRBV4-1,.,TGCGCCAGCAGCCAGCCAATTCGTGTCAGGGGTTCGTCGGGAGAGACCCAGTACTTC,CASSQPIRVRGSSGETQYF
.,TRBJ2-3,TRBV7-3,TRBD2,TGTGCCAGCAGCTTAGCCGGGACTATTGAGGGCACAGATACGCAGTATTTT,CASSLAGTIEGTDTQYF
few,TRBJ2-7,TRBV7-2,.,TGTGCCAGCAGCCCCGGGACGCAGCGTGCCTACGAGCAGTACTTC,CASSPGTQRAYEQYF
.,TRBJ1-1,TRBV29-1,.,TGCAGCGTTCGCTCGACAAGTACGAACACTGAAGCTTTCTTT,CSVRSTSTNTEAFF
.,TRBJ1-1,TRBV4-3,TRBD1,TGCGCCAGCAGCCAAGAGACAGGGCTTGAAGCTTTCTTT,CASSQETGLEAFF
few,TRBJ2-3,TRBV20-1,TRBD1,TGCAGTGCTGGTCAGGGGGCTGCAGATACGCAGTATTTT,CSAGQGAADTQYF
.,TRBJ1-2,TRBV29-1,.,TGCAGCGTTGAAAGCAGGGTTAACTATGGCTACACCTTC,CSVESRVNYGYTF
.,TRBJ2-7,TRBV7-8,.,TGTGCCAGCAGCTTAGCTCGGGGGGACAGCGATACCTACGAGCAGTACTTC,CASSLARGDSDTYEQYF
.,TRBJ2-1,TRBV18,.,TGTGCCAGCTCACCACCGATGGGGGAGCAGTACAATGAGCAGTTCTTC,CASSPPMGEQYNEQFF
few,TRBJ1-1,TRBV7-9,TRBD1,TGTGCCAGCAGCCTAGGGACAGGGGGCTTCTTGGACACTGAAGCTTTCTTT,CASSLGTGGFLDTEAFF
.,TRBJ2-1,TRBV12-3/TRBV12-4,.,TGTGCCAGCGCGGGCGGGGAGGAGTTCTTC,CASAGGEEFF
many,TRBJ2-5,TRBV2,.,TGTGCCAGCGGGTCATATCAAGAGACCCAGTACTTC,CASGSYQETQYF
few,TRBJ2-3,TRBV6-4,TRBD2,TGTGCCAGCAGCCCCACCTTAGCGGGAGTCCTACTTAGCACAGATACGCAGTATTTT,CASSPTLAGVLLSTDTQYF
many,TRBJ2-7,TRBV5-1,TRBD2,TGCGCCAGCAGAACCGGGACTACTGACGAGCAGTACTTC,CASRTGTTDEQYF
.,TRBJ1-1,TRBV6-5,.,TGTGCCAGCAGTCCCTCAACCCTGGTGGTTAGGGCTGAAGCTTTCTTT,CASSPSTLVVRAEAFF
few,TRBJ1-2,TRBV6-1,.,TGTGCCAGCAGCACACCGGGCAGGGAATATGGCTACACCTTC,CASSTPGREYGYTF
few,TRBJ2-2,TRBV7-8,.,TGTGCCAGCAGCTCTACAGCCACCGGGGAGCTGTTTTTT,CASSSTATGELFF
.,TRBJ2-3,TRBV5-1,TRBD2,TGCGCCAGCAGCTTGGTAGCGGGGGAATCAGATACGCAGTATTTT,CASSLVAGESDTQYF
few,TRBJ2-7,TRBV28,TRBD1,TGTGCCACCGTGACAGGGACGACCTACGAGCAGTACTTC,CATVTGTTYEQYF
few,TRBJ2-3,TRBV12-3/TRBV12-4,TRBD2,TGTGCCAGCAGTACGGGACTAGCGGATTACACAGATACGCAGTATTTT,CASSTGLADYTDTQYF
few,TRBJ2-7,TRBV6-2/TRBV6-3,TRBD1,TGTGCCAGCAGCCAAGGGACAGGGGGGTCCTACGAGCAGTACTTC,CASSQGTGGSYEQYF
few,TRBJ2-7,TRBV29-1,.,TGCAGCGTTTCACAGGGACTCATTTACGAGCAGTACTTC,CSVSQGLIYEQYF
few,TRBJ2-7,TRBV21-1,.,TGTGCCAGCCCTCCAGTCACAGGAGTAACAGCCTACGAGCAGTACTTC,CASPPVTGVTAYEQYF